The clone carrying this T cell receptor beta chain was observed a few times. Its antigen is undetermined. Of the isolated RNA, all was reverse transcribed, and so the sequenced material was expressed TCRB transcripts. The method was immunoSEQ multiplex PCR; TCRdb's version includes in-frame clones alone and lacks a portion of them. This repertoire shows 850,000 to 900,000 clones, roughly a sixth found once; its top ten account for 0.023%. CDR3 length: 15 amino acids. The J segment lost 0 bases and the V segment lost 10 bases, leaving 11 bases of the junction unmatched. Per the germline V gene, CDR1 is MNHNS and CDR2 is SASEGT. The source of the sample is a study of beta chain features in type 1 diabetes. Study results and limitations: There was a possibility that cDNA sequencing over-represented cells with high TCR expression.

CD4+ naive, central memory, regulatory and stem cell-like memory cells were sorted via CD45RO/CCR7/CD25/CD127/CD95/CD27. The sample consisted of naive CD4+ T cells from blood. The V and J genes are TRBV6-1 and TRBJ1-1, with 7 bases fitting TRBD1. This clonotype was obtained from a woman between 18 and 29 years old in good health. The CDR3 is CATRPGTAMNTEAFF. CDR3 nucleotide sequence: TGTGCCACACGACCCGGGACAGCCATGAACACTGAAGCTTTCTTT.